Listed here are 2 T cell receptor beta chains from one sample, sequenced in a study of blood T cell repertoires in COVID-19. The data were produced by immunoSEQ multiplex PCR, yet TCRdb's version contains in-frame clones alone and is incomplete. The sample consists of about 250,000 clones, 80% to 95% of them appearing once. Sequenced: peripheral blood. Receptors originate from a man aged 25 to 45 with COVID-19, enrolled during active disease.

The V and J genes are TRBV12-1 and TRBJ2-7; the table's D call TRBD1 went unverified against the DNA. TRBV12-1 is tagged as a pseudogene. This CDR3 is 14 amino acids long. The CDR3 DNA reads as TGTGCCAGCAGCCCTGGACAGGGGAGTCACGAGCAGTACTTC. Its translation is CASSPGQGSHEQYF.

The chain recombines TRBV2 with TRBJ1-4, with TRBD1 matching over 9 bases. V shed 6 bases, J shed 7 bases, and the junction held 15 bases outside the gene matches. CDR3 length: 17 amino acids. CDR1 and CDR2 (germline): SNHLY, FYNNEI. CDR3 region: CASRAQGAPGVSEKLFF. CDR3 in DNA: TGTGCCAGCAGGGCACAGGGGGCGCCGGGTGTTAGTGAAAAACTGTTTTTT.